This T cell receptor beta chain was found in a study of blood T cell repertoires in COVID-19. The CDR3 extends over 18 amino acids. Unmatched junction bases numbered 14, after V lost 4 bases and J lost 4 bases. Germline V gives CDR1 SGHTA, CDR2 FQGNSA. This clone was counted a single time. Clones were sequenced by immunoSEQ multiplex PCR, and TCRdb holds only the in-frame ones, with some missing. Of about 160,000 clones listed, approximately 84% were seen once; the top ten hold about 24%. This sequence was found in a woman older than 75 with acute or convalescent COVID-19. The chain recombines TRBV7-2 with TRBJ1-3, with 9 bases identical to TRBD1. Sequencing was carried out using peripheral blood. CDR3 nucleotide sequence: TGTGCCAGCAGCTCAAGACCCGGGACAGGGCTCTTCGGAAACACCATATATTTT. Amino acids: CASSSRPGTGLFGNTIYF. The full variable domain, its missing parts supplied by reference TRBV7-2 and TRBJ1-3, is GAGVSQSPSNKVTEKGKDVELRCDPISGHTALYWYRQSLGQGLEFLIYFQGNSAPDKSGLPSDRFSAERTGGSVSTLTIQRTQQEDSAVYLCASSSRPGTGLFGNTIYFGEGSWLTVV.